A single sample is the source of the 11 T cell receptor beta chains below, sequenced in a study of shared clonotypes between healthy human individuals. TCRdb keeps only in-frame clones here, not all; method: immunoSEQ multiplex PCR. The data show about 2.2 million clones, about 94% seen once. As defined, naive CD8 cells were CD45RO-negative and positively selected for CCR7, with terminally differentiated effector memory CD45RA+ cells excluded. The specimen was naive CD8+ T cells from PBMCs. Receptors were obtained from a man younger than 35 in good health. Some clones in this sample may be carry-over from other donors' samples.

The chain recombines TRBV9 with TRBJ2-3; D is unresolved. The V and J ends lost 4 bases and 2 bases respectively, with 8 bases between them. The germline gives CDR1 SGDLS, CDR2 YYNGEE. The CDR3 is 13 amino acids. The CDR3 sequence is CASSLTPTDTQYF. The CDR3 region has the DNA TGTGCCAGCAGCCTAACCCCCACAGATACGCAGTATTTT.

The V gene is TRBV6-1, the J gene TRBJ2-7; TRBD1 matches at 10 bases. V lost 2 bases and J lost 4; bases outside the gene matches: 5. Germline CDR1 MNHNS, CDR2 SASEGT. The CDR3 extends over 15 amino acids. The CDR3 loop is CASSETPGQGYEQYF. CDR3 sequence (DNA): TGTGCCAGCAGTGAAACGCCGGGACAGGGGTACGAGCAGTACTTC.

This clone was counted a single time. The chain couples TRBV29-1 to TRBJ2-3, with D maybe TRBD2 (5 bases). V was trimmed by 6 bases and J by 4 bases, leaving 20 bases between them. The CDR3 has 15 amino acids. Germline V gene data show CDR1 as SQVTM and CDR2 as ANQGSEA. For the CDR3, the DNA is TGCAGCGTGGTTAGCGCAGCTCACATCGCAGATACGCAGTATTTT. It codes for CSVVSAAHIADTQYF.

The rearrangement links TRBV19 to TRBJ2-2; no clear D gene. Germline CDR1 LNHDA, CDR2 SQIVND (reference sequence). The CDR3 is 14 residues long. Trimming removed 5 bases from V and 5 bases from J, with 12 bases in between. CDR3 nucleotides: TGTGCCAGTAGTCCAACCGAATCGACCGGGGAGCTGTTTTTT. Translating gives CASSPTESTGELFF. Supplemented by reference TRBV19 and TRBJ2-2, the full variable domain reads DGGITQSPKYLFRKEGQNVTLSCEQNLNHDAMYWYRQDPGQGLRLIYYSQIVNDFQKGDIAEGYSVSREKKESFPLTVTSAQKNPTAFYLCASSPTESTGELFFGEGSRLTVL.

The V gene is TRBV15, the J gene TRBJ2-1; D is perhaps TRBD2 (5 bases). The CDR3 extends over 17 amino acids. The V end lost 0 bases, the J end lost 3 bases, and 15 bases lay between the germline ends. In germline, CDR1 is LNHNV, CDR2 YYDKDF (reference sequence). CDR3 protein: CATSREWRLSLYNEQFF. CDR3 bases: TGTGCCACCAGCAGAGAATGGAGGTTGTCCCTCTACAATGAGCAGTTCTTC.

This chain uses TRBV19 with TRBJ2-2, with 8 bases fitting TRBD1. The CDR3 runs 14 residues. From germline, CDR1 is LNHDA and CDR2 SQIVND (reference sequence). The junction had 6 bases not matched to a gene; V was cut back by 7 bases and J by 5 bases. CDR3 sequence reads: CASNGRGQTGELFF. In DNA, the CDR3 is TGTGCCAGTAATGGCAGGGGGCAAACCGGGGAGCTGTTTTTT.

Concerning this clone: Other nucleotide sequences in the sample specify the same CDR3. The J gene is TRBJ2-7, the V gene TRBV11-3; 8 bases are a match to TRBD2. This CDR3 contains 13 residues. Looked up from germline, CDR1 is SGHNT and CDR2 is YENEEA. The ends lost 6 bases at V and 7 bases at J; junction bases unmatched: 8. The DNA for the CDR3 is TGTGCCAGCAGTCTAGGGCTAGCGGGTGAGCAGTACTTC. This sequence encodes CASSLGLAGEQYF.

The chain joins TRBV18 to TRBJ2-2, with 8 nucleotides matching TRBD2. The CDR3 covers 15 residues. The trim removed 2 bases at V and 6 bases at J, leaving 5 bases unmatched. The germline CDR1 and CDR2 sequences are KGHSH and LQKENI. The CDR3 DNA reads TGTGCCAGCTCACCAATGCGGGAGGCCCCCGGGGAGCTGTTTTTT. It yields the protein CASSPMREAPGELFF.

The CDR3 reads CASSYLRALSYEQYF. In nucleotides, the CDR3 is TGTGCCAGCAGTTACCTCCGAGCCCTCTCCTACGAGCAGTACTTC. V gene TRBV6-6 combines with J gene TRBJ2-7; D is ambiguous. V was trimmed by 2 bases and J by 0 bases, leaving 11 bases between them. The CDR3 runs to 15 residues. Germline CDR1 reads MNHNY; CDR2 reads SVGAGI (reference sequence).

The chain couples TRBV7-3 to TRBJ1-2, with 8 nucleotides matching TRBD1. With 5 bases clipped from V and 6 bases from J, the junction kept 5 bases outside the gene matches. The CDR3 is 13 amino acids. The V gene's germline CDR1 is SGHTA and CDR2 FQGTGA. DNA of the CDR3: TGTGCCAGCAGCGACGGACAGGGTGATGGCTACACCTTC. Translated, it gives CASSDGQGDGYTF.

In this sample, this clone turned up once. This chain connects TRBV29-1 to TRBJ1-2; perhaps TRBD1 as D (5 bases). The germline V gene has CDR1 SQVTM and CDR2 ANQGSEA. Between the trimmed V and J ends, which lost 5 bases and 2 bases, there was a span of 12 bases. This CDR3 is built from 13 residues. CDR3 sequence reads: CSVFSGDNYGYTF. The CDR3 DNA follows: TGCAGCGTTTTTTCTGGGGACAACTATGGCTACACCTTC.